This T cell receptor (beta chain) came from a study of T-cell reconstitution after alpha-beta-depleted transplantation in children. The germline V gene has CDR1 GTSNPN and CDR2 SVGIG (reference sequence). The CDR3 contains 14 residues. Trimming removed 4 bases from V and 1 base from J, with 13 bases in between. Study-wide findings and caveats: Once a year had passed after transplant, T-cell counts and diversity came mostly from newly produced T cells. Several hundred expanded graft clones reportedly gave rise to the alpha-beta T cells present about two months after transplant. In some patients, recipient T cells and intrathymic progenitors surviving conditioning explained high day-60 diversity.

Preparation of the TCRbeta library used unique molecular identifiers. One entry per CDR3 protein results from TCRdb running MiXCR on the PCR reads. The profile covers approximately 490,000 distinct CDR3 sequences, with roughly 10% appearing a single time and 2% to 2.5% taken by the ten largest. This clonotype came up a few times. Antigen unknown. This chain uses TRBV30 with TRBJ1-1; TRBD1 might be the D (5 bases). Source: PBMCs, taken before TCRalphabeta/CD19-depleted stem cell transplant. The TCR comes from a child under 10 years old with inherited bone marrow failure, due to receive a stem cell transplant. The CDR3 nucleotides are TGTGCCTGGACGCCGGGACCCTGGAACACTGAAGCTTTCTTT. It encodes CAWTPGPWNTEAFF.